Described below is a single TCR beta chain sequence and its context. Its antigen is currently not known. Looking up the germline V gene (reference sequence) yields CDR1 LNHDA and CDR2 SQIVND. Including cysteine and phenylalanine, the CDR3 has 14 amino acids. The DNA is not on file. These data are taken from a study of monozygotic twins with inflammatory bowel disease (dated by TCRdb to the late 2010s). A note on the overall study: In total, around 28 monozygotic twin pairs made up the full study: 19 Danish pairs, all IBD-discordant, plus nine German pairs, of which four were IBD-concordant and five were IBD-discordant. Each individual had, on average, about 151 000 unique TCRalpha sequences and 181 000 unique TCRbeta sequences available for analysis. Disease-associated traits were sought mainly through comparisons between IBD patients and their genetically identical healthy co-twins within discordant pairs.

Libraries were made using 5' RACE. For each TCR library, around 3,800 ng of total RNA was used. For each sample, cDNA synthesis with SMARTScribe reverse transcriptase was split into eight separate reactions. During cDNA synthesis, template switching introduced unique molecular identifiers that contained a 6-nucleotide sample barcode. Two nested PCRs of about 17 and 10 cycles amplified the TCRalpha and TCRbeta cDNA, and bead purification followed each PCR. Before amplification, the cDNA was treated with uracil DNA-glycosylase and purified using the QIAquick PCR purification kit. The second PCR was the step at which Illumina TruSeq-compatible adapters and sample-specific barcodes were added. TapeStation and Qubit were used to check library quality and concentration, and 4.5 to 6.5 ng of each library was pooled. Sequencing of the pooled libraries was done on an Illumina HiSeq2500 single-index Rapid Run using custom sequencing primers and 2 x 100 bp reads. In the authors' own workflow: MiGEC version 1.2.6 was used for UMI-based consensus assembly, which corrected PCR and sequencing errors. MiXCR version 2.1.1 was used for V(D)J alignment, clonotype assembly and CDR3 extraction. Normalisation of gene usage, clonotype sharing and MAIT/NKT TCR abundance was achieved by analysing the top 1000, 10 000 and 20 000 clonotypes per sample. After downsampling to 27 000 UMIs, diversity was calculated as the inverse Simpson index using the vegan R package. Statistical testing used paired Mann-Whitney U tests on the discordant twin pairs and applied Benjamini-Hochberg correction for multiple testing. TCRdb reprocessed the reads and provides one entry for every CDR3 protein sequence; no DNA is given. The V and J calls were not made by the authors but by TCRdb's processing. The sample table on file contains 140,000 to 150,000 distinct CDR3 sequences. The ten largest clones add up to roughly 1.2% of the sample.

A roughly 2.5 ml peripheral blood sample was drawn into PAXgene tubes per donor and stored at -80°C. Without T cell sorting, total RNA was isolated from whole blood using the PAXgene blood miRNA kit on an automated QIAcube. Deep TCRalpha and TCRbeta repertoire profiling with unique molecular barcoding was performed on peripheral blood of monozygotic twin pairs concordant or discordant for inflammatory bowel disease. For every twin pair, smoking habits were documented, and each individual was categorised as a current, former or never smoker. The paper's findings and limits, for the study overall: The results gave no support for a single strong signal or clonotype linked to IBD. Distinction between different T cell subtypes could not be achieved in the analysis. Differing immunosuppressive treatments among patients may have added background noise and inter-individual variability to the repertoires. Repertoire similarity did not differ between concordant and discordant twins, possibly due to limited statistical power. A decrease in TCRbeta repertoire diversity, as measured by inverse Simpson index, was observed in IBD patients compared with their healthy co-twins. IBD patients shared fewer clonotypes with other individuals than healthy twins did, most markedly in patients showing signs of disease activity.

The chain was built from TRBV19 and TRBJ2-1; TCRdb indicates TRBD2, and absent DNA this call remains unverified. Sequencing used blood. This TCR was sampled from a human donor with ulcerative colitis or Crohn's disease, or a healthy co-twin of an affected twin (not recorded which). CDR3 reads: CASSIVGLAYEQFF.